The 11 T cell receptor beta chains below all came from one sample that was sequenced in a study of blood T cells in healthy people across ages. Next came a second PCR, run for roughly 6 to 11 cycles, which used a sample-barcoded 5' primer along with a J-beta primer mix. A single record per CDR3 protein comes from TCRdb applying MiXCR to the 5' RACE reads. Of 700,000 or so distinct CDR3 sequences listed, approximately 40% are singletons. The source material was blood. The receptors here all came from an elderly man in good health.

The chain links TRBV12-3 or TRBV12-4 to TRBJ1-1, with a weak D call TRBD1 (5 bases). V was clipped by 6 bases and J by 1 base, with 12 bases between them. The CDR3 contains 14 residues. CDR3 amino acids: CASSRGSQNTEAFF. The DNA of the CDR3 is TGTGCCAGCAGCCGGGGGTCTCAGAACACTGAAGCTTTCTTT.

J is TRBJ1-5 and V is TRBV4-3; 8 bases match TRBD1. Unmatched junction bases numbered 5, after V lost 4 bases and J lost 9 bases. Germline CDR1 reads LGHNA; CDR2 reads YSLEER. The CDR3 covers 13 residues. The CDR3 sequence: CASSPWTGRPQHF. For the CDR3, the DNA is TGCGCCAGCAGCCCCTGGACAGGGAGGCCCCAGCATTTT.

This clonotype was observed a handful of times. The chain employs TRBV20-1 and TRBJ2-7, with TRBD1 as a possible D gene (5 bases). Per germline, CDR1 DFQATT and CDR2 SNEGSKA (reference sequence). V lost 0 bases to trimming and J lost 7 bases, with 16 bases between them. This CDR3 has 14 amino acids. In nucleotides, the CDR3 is TGCAGTGCTAGAGACCAGGGCTCCCACGTTGAGCAGTACTTC. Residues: CSARDQGSHVEQYF.

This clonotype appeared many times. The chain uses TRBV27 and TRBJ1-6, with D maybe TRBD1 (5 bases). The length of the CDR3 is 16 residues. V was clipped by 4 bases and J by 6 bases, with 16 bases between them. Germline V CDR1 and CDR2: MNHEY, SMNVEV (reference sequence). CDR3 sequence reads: CASSSPPRAGNSPLHF. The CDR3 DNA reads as TGTGCCAGCAGTTCTCCCCCCAGGGCGGGTAATTCACCCCTCCACTTT.

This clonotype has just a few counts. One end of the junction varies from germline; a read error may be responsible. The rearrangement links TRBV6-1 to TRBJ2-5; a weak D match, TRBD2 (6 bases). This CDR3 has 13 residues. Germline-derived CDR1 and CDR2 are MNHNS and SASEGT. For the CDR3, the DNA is TGTGCCAGCAGGGAAGCGGGCCGGGAGACCCAGTACTTC. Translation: CASREAGRETQYF.

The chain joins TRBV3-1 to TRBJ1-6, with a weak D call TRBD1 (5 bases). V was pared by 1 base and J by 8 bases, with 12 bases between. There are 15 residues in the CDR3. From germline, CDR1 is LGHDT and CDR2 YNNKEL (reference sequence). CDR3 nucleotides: TGTGCCAGCAGCCAAGTAGGGACCAGGGATTCACCCCTCCACTTT. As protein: CASSQVGTRDSPLHF.

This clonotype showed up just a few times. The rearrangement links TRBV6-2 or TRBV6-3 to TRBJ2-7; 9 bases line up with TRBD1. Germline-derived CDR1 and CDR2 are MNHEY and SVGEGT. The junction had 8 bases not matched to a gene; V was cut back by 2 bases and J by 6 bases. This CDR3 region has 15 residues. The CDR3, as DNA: TGTGCCAGCAGTTACACAGGGGGCGCGCCTGCCGAGCAGTACTTC. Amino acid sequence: CASSYTGGAPAEQYF.

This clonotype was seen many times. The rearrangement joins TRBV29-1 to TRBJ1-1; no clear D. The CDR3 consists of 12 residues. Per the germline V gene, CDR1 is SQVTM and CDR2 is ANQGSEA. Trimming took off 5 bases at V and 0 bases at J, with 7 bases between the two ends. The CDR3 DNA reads TGCAGCGTTAAGGTTTTGAACACTGAAGCTTTCTTT. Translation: CSVKVLNTEAFF.

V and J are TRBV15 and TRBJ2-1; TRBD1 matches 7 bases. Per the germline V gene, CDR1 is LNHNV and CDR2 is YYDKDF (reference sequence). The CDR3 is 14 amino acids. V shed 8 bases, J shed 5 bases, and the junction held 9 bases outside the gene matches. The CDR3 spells CATSFGQENNEQFF. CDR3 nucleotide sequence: TGTGCCACCTCCTTTGGACAGGAAAACAATGAGCAGTTCTTC.

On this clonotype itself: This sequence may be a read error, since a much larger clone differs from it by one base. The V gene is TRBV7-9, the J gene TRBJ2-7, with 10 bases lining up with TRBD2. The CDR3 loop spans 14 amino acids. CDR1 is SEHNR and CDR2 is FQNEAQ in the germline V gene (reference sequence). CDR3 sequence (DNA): TGTGCCAGCAGCCCTAGCGGGAGAACCTACGGGCAGTACTTC. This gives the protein CASSPSGRTYGQYF.

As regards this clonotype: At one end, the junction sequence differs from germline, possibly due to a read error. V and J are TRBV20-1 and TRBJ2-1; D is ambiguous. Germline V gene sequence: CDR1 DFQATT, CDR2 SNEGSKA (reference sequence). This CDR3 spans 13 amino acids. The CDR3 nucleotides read TGCAGTGCTAGAGATCAGGTGTACAATGAGCGGTTCTTC. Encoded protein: CSARDQVYNERFF.